This TCR beta chain was identified during a study of T cells in Graves' hyperthyroidism and ophthalmopathy. Study results and limitations: A model of 13 V-J pairs discriminated ophthalmopathy from stable hyperthyroidism.

PBMCs were derived from around 10 ml fresh peripheral blood. In this sample, this clonotype turned up many times. Antigen: not known. There were TCR beta CDR3 regions amplified from RNA transcripts. HTBI primers were employed in a first-round RT-PCR of the TCR CDR3. TCRdb called the multiplex PCR reads again in MiXCR, with one record for every CDR3 protein. The repertoire holds 300,000 to 450,000 distinct CDR3 sequences, with under 20% as singletons. V was trimmed by 1 base and J by 7 bases, leaving 11 bases between them. Germline lookup yields CDR1 SEHNR and CDR2 FQNEAQ (reference sequence). This CDR3 is 14 amino acids long.

Sample: blood. This TCR was recovered from a man aged 18 to 30 with Graves' ophthalmopathy. The chain joins TRBV7-9 to TRBJ2-1; perhaps TRBD2 as D (6 bases). The CDR3 DNA is TGTGCCAGCAGCTTAGTGCGGGAAGTAAATGAGCAGTTCTTC. It codes for CASSLVREVNEQFF.